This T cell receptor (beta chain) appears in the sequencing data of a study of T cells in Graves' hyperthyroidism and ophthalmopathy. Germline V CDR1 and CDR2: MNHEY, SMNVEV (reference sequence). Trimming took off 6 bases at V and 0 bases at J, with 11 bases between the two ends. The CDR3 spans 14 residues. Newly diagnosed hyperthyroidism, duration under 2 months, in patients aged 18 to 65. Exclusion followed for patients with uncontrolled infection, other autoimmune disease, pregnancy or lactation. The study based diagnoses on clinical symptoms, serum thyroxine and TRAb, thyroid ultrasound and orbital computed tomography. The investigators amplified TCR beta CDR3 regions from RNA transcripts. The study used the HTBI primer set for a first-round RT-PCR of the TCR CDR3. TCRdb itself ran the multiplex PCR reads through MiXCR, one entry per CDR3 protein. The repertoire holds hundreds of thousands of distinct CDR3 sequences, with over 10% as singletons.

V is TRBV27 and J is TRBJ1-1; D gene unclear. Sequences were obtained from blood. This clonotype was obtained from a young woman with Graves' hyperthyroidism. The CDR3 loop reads CASRQQLMNTEAFF. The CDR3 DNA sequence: TGTGCCAGCAGGCAACAGCTAATGAACACTGAAGCTTTCTTT.